These T cell receptor beta chains were read from a single sample in a study of shared clonotypes between healthy human individuals. Sequencing used immunoSEQ multiplex PCR; TCRdb keeps in-frame clones, though not all of them. The sample records roughly 300,000 clones, around 90% being singletons. The sequenced material came from memory CD8+ T cells sorted from blood. The receptors here all came from a man younger than 30 in good health. The CDR3 runs from the conserved cysteine through the conserved F or W. The D gene is left open where the match is weak. Clone size, where shown, is once, few, many, or a class for clones that have expanded.

NA	TRBV6-5	TRBJ2-7	NA	TGTGCCACTTCTCCCGGCGGCTCCTACGAGCAGTACTTC	CATSPGGSYEQYF
NA	TRBV2	TRBJ1-5	NA	TGTGCCAGCAGTGAAGGCAGGAGTCAGCCCCAGCATTTT	CASSEGRSQPQHF
NA	TRBV13	TRBJ1-3	many	TGTGCCAGCAGCTGGGGGAGCTCTGGAAACACCATATATTTT	CASSWGSSGNTIYF
TRBD1	TRBV9	TRBJ2-3	NA	TGTGCCAGCAGCGTAGTCCAGGGGGGCACAGATACGCAGTATTTT	CASSVVQGGTDTQYF
TRBD1	TRBV9	TRBJ2-7	NA	TGTGCCAGCAGCCCGGGGACAGGGAACTCCTACGAGCAGTACTTC	CASSPGTGNSYEQYF
TRBD2	TRBV5-6	TRBJ2-2	NA	TGTGCCAGCAGCTTGGCCCCTAGCGGGAGGGCATACGGGGAGCTGTTTTTT	CASSLAPSGRAYGELFF
NA	TRBV27	TRBJ2-3	NA	TGTGCCAGCAGTGAAAGCGCGACCCCTCGCACAGATACGCAGTATTTT	CASSESATPRTDTQYF
TRBD1	TRBV18	TRBJ1-4	NA	TGTGCCAGCTCACCCCCAAGGGGGGACAGAGAAAATGAAAAACTGTTTTTT	CASSPPRGDRENEKLFF
NA	TRBV11-1	TRBJ2-7	NA	TGTGCCAGCAGCTTAGAAAGTCCCAACAGGGAAAGCTCCTACGAGCAGTACTTC	CASSLESPNRESSYEQYF
TRBD2	TRBV27	TRBJ2-7	many	TGTGCCAGCAGTTTTTTGACTAGCGGGGAGTCCGAGCAGTACTTC	CASSFLTSGESEQYF
NA	TRBV9	TRBJ2-3	NA	TGTGCCAGCACCCAAGAGGGGGTTAGCACAGATACGCAGTATTTT	CASTQEGVSTDTQYF
NA	TRBV28	TRBJ2-7	NA	TGTGCCAGCAGTCCGATAGGACCGGGATCCTACGAGCAGTACTTC	CASSPIGPGSYEQYF
NA	TRBV30	TRBJ2-7	many	TGTGCCTGGAGTGTAGACGTGCCCGAGCAGTACTTC	CAWSVDVPEQYF
NA	TRBV19	TRBJ2-5	NA	TGTGCCAGTAGTCCAAAGCGGCCTTCAGGGACCCAGTACTTC	CASSPKRPSGTQYF
NA	TRBV9	TRBJ2-7	NA	TGTGCCAGCAGCGTCGGGGGAAGCTCCTACGAGCAGTACTTC	CASSVGGSSYEQYF
TRBD2	TRBV5-6	TRBJ2-7	once	TGTGCCAGCAGCTTGGATTGGGGAGCGGGAGAAACTTACGAGCAGTACTTC	CASSLDWGAGETYEQYF
NA	TRBV7-9	TRBJ1-6	NA	TGTGCCAGCAGCTTAGCAGGGTCCAATTCACCCCTCCACTTT	CASSLAGSNSPLHF
NA	TRBV9	TRBJ2-5	many	TGTGCCAGCAGCCAAGTCAGCGCCCCTTTGGAGACCCAGTACTTC	CASSQVSAPLETQYF
NA	TRBV6-8	TRBJ1-6	NA	TGTGCCAGCAGTTACAGGCAGCCGAGCTCCTATAATTCACCCCTCCACTTT	CASSYRQPSSYNSPLHF
NA	TRBV6-1	TRBJ1-5	NA	TGTGCCAGCAGTGGCACTTATCAGCCCCAGCATTTT	CASSGTYQPQHF
NA	TRBV5-1	TRBJ1-1	NA	TGCGCCAGCAGCTTGGCGAAGGGAAACACTGAAGCTTTCTTT	CASSLAKGNTEAFF
NA	TRBV11-2	TRBJ2-5	few	TGTGCCAGCAGCAATTCCCTCGGGGGTTACCAAGAGACCCAGTACTTC	CASSNSLGGYQETQYF
NA	TRBV30	TRBJ2-7	NA	TGTGCCTGGAGTGTGGGTCGGGGTGCCGAGCAGTACTTC	CAWSVGRGAEQYF
TRBD2	TRBV27	TRBJ2-2	NA	TGTGCCAGCAGTTTATCATTGCTAGCGGGAGTGACCGGGGAGCTGTTTTTT	CASSLSLLAGVTGELFF
NA	TRBV7-9	TRBJ1-1	few	TGTGCCAGCATTTCGACAGGACTCACTGAAGCTTTCTTT	CASISTGLTEAFF
TRBD2	TRBV10-2	TRBJ2-3	NA	TGCGCCAGCAGCTTAGCGGGAAGCACAGATACGCAGTATTTT	CASSLAGSTDTQYF
NA	TRBV19	TRBJ2-7	NA	TGTGCCAGTAAAGGCCAAGACTCATACGAGCAGTACTTC	CASKGQDSYEQYF
NA	TRBV6-6	TRBJ2-5	once	TGTGCCAGCAGTTACCCAGACGAAGAGACCCAGTACTTC	CASSYPDEETQYF
TRBD1	TRBV4-1	TRBJ2-7	NA	TGCGCCAGCAGCCAGCTATACAGGGGGCCCTACGAGCAGTACTTC	CASSQLYRGPYEQYF
NA	TRBV5-1	TRBJ2-3	NA	TGCGCCAGCAGCGGCGGTGGACAGAACACAGATACGCAGTATTTT	CASSGGGQNTDTQYF
TRBD1	TRBV25-1	TRBJ1-5	NA	TGTGCCAGCAGAGGACAGGGAGATCAGCCCCAGCATTTT	CASRGQGDQPQHF
NA	TRBV28	TRBJ2-7	NA	TGTGCCAGCAGTTTGATGGGGGAGAGGGGGGTCGAGCAGTACTTC	CASSLMGERGVEQYF
TRBD1	TRBV6-5	TRBJ2-4	NA	TGTGCCAGCAGTTACTCAACAGGACAGGGCAACGTTCAGTACTTC	CASSYSTGQGNVQYF
NA	TRBV6-5	TRBJ2-1	NA	TGTGCCAGCAGTTACTCGATCCCGAGCTACAATGAGCAGTTCTTC	CASSYSIPSYNEQFF
NA	TRBV30	TRBJ2-2	many	TGTGCCTGGAGTGTACATAGCTTCGGCACCGGGGAGCTGTTTTTT	CAWSVHSFGTGELFF
TRBD1	TRBV28	TRBJ2-7	NA	TGTGCCAGCAGCAGGACAGGGAGTGCCTACGAGCAGTACTTC	CASSRTGSAYEQYF
NA	TRBV2	TRBJ2-7	NA	TGTGCCAGCAGTGAAGCCTACTACGAGCAGTACTTC	CASSEAYYEQYF
NA	TRBV2	TRBJ2-7	NA	TGTGCCAGCAAAGGGGAATCCTACGAGCAGTACTTC	CASKGESYEQYF
TRBD1	TRBV27	TRBJ2-7	few	TGTGCCAGCAGCGGACAGGGTACCTACGAGCAGTACTTC	CASSGQGTYEQYF
NA	TRBV5-6	TRBJ1-4	once	TGTGCCAGCAGCTCCCCAGGGGCTCAGGAAAAACTGTTTTTT	CASSSPGAQEKLFF
NA	TRBV30	TRBJ1-1	NA	TGTGCCTGGAGTGTGGGGCAGAACACTGAAGCTTTCTTT	CAWSVGQNTEAFF
TRBD1	TRBV13	TRBJ1-3	NA	TGTGCCAGCAGCTTAGGCCCGGGACAGGGGGCGATTCACACTGGAAACACCATATATTTT	CASSLGPGQGAIHTGNTIYF
TRBD2	TRBV29-1	TRBJ2-1	NA	TGCAGCGTTGGGCTAGCGGGAGGAAGCTCCTACAATGAGCAGTTCTTC	CSVGLAGGSSYNEQFF
NA	TRBV10-3	TRBJ2-7	once	TGTGCCATCAGCGGGGACCCCAGGACCTACGAGCAGTACTTC	CAISGDPRTYEQYF
NA	TRBV9	TRBJ2-4	NA	TGTGCCAGCAGCGTAGACTTCATGGGTAACAAAAACATTCAGTACTTC	CASSVDFMGNKNIQYF
TRBD1	TRBV19	TRBJ1-1	many	TGTGCCAGTAGTCCAGGGGGGACGCGCACTGAAGCTTTCTTT	CASSPGGTRTEAFF
NA	TRBV27	TRBJ1-1	NA	TGTGCCAGCAGTTTAAGTCCGGGAAACACTGAAGCTTTCTTT	CASSLSPGNTEAFF
NA	TRBV6-4	TRBJ2-1	NA	TGTGCCAGCAGTGTGGGGACTGGTTCCTACAATGAGCAGTTCTTC	CASSVGTGSYNEQFF
NA	TRBV5-6	TRBJ2-7	NA	TGTGCCAGCAGCTTGGGCTCGACCCGGGAGCCAAGGGGGCCCTACGAGCAGTACTTC	CASSLGSTREPRGPYEQYF
NA	TRBV7-3	TRBJ2-3	once	TGTGCCAGCAGCCTAGGGCTTAGCACAGATACGCAGTATTTT	CASSLGLSTDTQYF
NA	TRBV4-3	TRBJ2-7	NA	TGCGCCAGCAGCCAAGATGAGGGCAGGGGACTATCCTACGAGCAGTACTTC	CASSQDEGRGLSYEQYF
TRBD1	TRBV4-3	TRBJ2-1	NA	TGCGCCAGCAGCTCTCGACAGGGAAGTTACAATGAGCAGTTCTTC	CASSSRQGSYNEQFF
NA	TRBV9	TRBJ2-7	NA	TGTGCCAGCAGCGTAGGAGGGGGACCGCATTACGAGCAGTACTTC	CASSVGGGPHYEQYF
NA	TRBV6-5	TRBJ1-6	NA	TGTGCCAGCAGTTACTCGAGGGAAGGTAATTCACCCCTCCACTTT	CASSYSREGNSPLHF
NA	TRBV25-1	TRBJ2-7	NA	TGTGCCAGCAGTGAAACGGGTAGGACCTACGAGCAGTACTTC	CASSETGRTYEQYF
NA	TRBV11-2	TRBJ1-2	NA	TGTGCCAGCAGCTTAAACCCTGCTAACTATGGCTACACCTTC	CASSLNPANYGYTF
TRBD2	TRBV13	TRBJ2-2	once	TGTGCCAGCAGCTTAGGAGGACTAGCGGGGGTATCCACCGGGGAGCTGTTTTTT	CASSLGGLAGVSTGELFF
TRBD2	TRBV9	TRBJ2-5	once	TGTGCCAGCAGCGTAGAGGCGACTGGCGGGAGGGCCGGCGAGACCCAGTACTTC	CASSVEATGGRAGETQYF
NA	TRBV9	TRBJ2-7	NA	TGTGCCAGTCCCGGCCCCACCAGGAGCTACGAGCAGTACTTC	CASPGPTRSYEQYF